What follows describes a single T cell receptor (beta chain). The source of the sample is a study of blood T cell repertoires in COVID-19. Study background: The study drew acute and convalescent COVID-19 samples from the United States, Italy and Spain. T cells, B-cell-depleted T cells, or PBMCs supplied cDNA or gDNA.

How the authors handled the data: How many nucleated cells were present was estimated from reference gene primer amplification. Data came from immunoSEQ multiplex PCR; TCRdb stores just in-frame clones and leaves some out. That table gives V, J and clone size, and the DNA gave D and trimming. Of over 70,000 clones in the sample, around 84% are singletons; the top ten hold approximately 10%. The Seattle patients, enrolled during active infection, were followed longitudinally. With 5 bases clipped from V and 3 bases from J, the junction kept 7 bases outside the gene matches. CDR3 length: 16 amino acids. Germline V gives CDR1 SEHNR, CDR2 FQNEAQ (reference sequence).

This chain connects TRBV7-9 to TRBJ2-1; 10 nucleotides agree with TRBD2. Material for sequencing was peripheral blood. The receptor was derived from a man aged 55 to 70 with COVID-19, enrolled during active disease. The CDR3, as DNA: TGTGCCAGCAGCAATATAGCGGGAGGACGCTACAATGAGCAGTTCTTC. It is translated as CASSNIAGGRYNEQFF.